This TCR beta chain comes out of a study of regulatory dendritic cells for organ transplantation. Whole-study results and caveats: Regulatory dendritic cells appeared to expand memory CD8+ clones less than mature ones. Memory CD8+ T cells were the most oligoclonal; naive cells were highly diverse.

On this clone itself: No antigen is known for it.

Assay used: immunoSEQ multiplex PCR; TCRdb lists only in-frame clones, some missing. The sample includes under 15,000 clones, 74% of them seen just once. Sorted subsets were CFSE-labeled and cultured approximately 5 days with allogeneic dendritic cells. Memory T cells were CD45RO+, naive were CD45RA+, sorted by FACS. Sample: naive CD4+ T cells from blood cultured with regulatory dendritic cells. Subset given: CD45RA+ naive T cells. The sequence came from a human donor in good health.

CDR3 bases: TGTGCCACCTCAAGGGCCGGGGGCACAGATACGCAGTATTTT. This gives the protein CATSRAGGTDTQYF. The chain joins TRBV19 to TRBJ2-3, with a tentative D call TRBD2 (5 bases). The CDR3 sequence is 14 residues long. CDR1 is LNHDA and CDR2 is SQIVND in the germline V gene (reference sequence). Trimming pared 10 bases from V and 1 base from J, leaving 15 bases between.